This TCR beta chain was retrieved from a study of T-cell reconstitution after alpha-beta-depleted transplantation in children. The CDR3 length is 15 residues. CDR1 and CDR2 (germline): DFQATT, SNEGSKA (reference sequence). V lost 4 bases to trimming and J lost 6 bases; unmatched junction nucleotides: 11. During its preparation, the TCRbeta library received unique molecular identifiers. TCRdb itself ran the PCR reads through MiXCR, one entry per CDR3 protein. The repertoire holds around 370,000 distinct CDR3 sequences, with about 9.4% as singletons. The input for sequencing was PBMCs from the stem cell graft donor, taken from the stem cell graft. This TCR came from a human donor who donated a stem cell graft to a child with acute lymphoblastic leukemia. V gene TRBV20-1 combines with J gene TRBJ1-2; 10 positions match TRBD1. CDR3: CSATRPDRGRDGYTF. The DNA of the CDR3 is TGCAGTGCTACCCGACCAGACAGGGGGCGCGATGGCTACACCTTC.